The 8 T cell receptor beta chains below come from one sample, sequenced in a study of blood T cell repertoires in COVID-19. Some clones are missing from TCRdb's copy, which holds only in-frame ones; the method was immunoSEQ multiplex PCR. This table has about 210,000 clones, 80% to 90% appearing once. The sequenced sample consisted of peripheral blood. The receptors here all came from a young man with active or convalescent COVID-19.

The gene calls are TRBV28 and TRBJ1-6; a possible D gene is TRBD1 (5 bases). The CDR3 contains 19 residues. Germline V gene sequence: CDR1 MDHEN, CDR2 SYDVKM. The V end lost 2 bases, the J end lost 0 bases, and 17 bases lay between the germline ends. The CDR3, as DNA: TGTGCCAGCAGTTTAGTTTGGGGACTTGGGAGCTCCTATAATTCACCCCTCCACTTT. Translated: CASSLVWGLGSSYNSPLHF.

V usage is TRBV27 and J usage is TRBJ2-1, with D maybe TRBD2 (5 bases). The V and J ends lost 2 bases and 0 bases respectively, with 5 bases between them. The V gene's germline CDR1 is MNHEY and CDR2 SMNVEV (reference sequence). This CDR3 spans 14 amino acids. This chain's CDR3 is CASSLGSSYNEQFF. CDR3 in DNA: TGTGCCAGCAGTTTAGGGAGCTCCTACAATGAGCAGTTCTTC.

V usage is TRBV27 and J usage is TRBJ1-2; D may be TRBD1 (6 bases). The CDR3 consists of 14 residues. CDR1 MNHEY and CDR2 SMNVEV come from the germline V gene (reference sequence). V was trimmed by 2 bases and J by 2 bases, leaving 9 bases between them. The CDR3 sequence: CASSLTGPNYGYTF. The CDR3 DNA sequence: TGTGCCAGCAGTTTAACAGGGCCAAACTATGGCTACACCTTC.

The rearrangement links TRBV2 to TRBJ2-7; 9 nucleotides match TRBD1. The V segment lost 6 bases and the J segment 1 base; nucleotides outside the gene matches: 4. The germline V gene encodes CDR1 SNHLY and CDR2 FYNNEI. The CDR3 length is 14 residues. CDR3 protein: CASRGTGSSYEQYF. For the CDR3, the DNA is TGTGCCAGCAGAGGGACAGGGAGTTCCTACGAGCAGTACTTC.

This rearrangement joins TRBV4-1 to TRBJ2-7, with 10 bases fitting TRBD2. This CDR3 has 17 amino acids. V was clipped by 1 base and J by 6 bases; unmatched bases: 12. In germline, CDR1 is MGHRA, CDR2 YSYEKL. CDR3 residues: CASSQVPPSGSFGEQYF. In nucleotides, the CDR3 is TGCGCCAGCAGCCAAGTTCCCCCTAGCGGGAGCTTTGGCGAGCAGTACTTC.

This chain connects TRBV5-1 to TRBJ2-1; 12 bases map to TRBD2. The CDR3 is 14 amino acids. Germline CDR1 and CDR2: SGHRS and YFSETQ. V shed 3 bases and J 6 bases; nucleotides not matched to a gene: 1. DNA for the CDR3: TGCGCCAGCAGCTGGACTAGCGGGATCAATGAGCAGTTCTTC. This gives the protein CASSWTSGINEQFF.

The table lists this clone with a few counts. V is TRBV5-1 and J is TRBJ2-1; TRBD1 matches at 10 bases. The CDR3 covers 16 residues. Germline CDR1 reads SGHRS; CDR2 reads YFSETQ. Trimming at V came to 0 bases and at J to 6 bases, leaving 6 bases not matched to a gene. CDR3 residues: CASSLVSGTGVNEQFF. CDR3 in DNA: TGCGCCAGCAGCTTGGTTAGCGGGACAGGGGTCAATGAGCAGTTCTTC.

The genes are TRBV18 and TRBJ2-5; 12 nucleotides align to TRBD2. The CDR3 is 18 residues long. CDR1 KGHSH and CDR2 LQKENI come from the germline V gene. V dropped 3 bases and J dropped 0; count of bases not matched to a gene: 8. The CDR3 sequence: CASSPTTLAGGYQETQYF. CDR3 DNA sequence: TGTGCCAGCTCACCCACGACTCTAGCGGGAGGGTACCAAGAGACCCAGTACTTC.